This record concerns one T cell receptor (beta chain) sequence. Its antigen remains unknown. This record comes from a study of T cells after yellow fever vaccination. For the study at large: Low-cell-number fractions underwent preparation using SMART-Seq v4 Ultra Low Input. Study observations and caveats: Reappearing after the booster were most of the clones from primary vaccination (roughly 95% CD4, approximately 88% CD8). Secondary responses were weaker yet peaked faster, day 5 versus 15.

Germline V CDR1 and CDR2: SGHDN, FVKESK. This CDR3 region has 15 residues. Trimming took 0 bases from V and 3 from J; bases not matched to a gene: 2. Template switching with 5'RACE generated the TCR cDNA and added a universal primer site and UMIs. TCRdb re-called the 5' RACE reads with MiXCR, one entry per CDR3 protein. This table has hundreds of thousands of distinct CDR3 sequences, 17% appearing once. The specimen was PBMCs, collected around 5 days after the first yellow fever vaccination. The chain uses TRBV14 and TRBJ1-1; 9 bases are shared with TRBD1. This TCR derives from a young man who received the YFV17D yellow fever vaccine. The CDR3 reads CASSQEGQGHTEAFF. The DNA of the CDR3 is TGTGCCAGCAGCCAAGAGGGACAGGGACACACTGAAGCTTTCTTT.